This is a list of T cell receptor beta chains from one sample in a study of shared clonotypes between healthy human individuals. Profiling relied on immunoSEQ multiplex PCR, and the TCRdb table lists in-frame clones only, not all of them. The data hold 2 million to 2.5 million clones, with approximately 96% observed a single time. Sequenced input: naive CD4+ T cells sorted from blood. Receptor source: a young man in good health. Both conserved end residues are part of each CDR3. The size of a clone is reported for some rows only, either as once, few or many, or as a class for expanded clones.

abundance: .; j_gene: TRBJ2-5; v_gene: TRBV30; CDR3aa: CAWSVKGPLKETQYF
abundance: .; j_gene: TRBJ2-3; v_gene: TRBV5-1; CDR3aa: CASSGSGGSTDTQYF
abundance: once; j_gene: TRBJ1-2; v_gene: TRBV6-5; CDR3aa: CASSYSTSGGNYGYTF
abundance: .; j_gene: TRBJ1-1; v_gene: TRBV5-1; CDR3aa: CASSDRGPGEAFF
abundance: .; j_gene: TRBJ2-7; v_gene: TRBV28; CDR3aa: CASSFYRGLHEQYF
abundance: .; j_gene: TRBJ1-2; v_gene: TRBV6-4; CDR3aa: CATIPGAGNYGYTF
abundance: .; j_gene: TRBJ2-3; v_gene: TRBV5-6; CDR3aa: CASSLERGGVDTQYF
abundance: .; j_gene: TRBJ2-2; v_gene: TRBV28; CDR3aa: CASKENPQGFTGELFF
abundance: .; j_gene: TRBJ1-5; v_gene: TRBV6-5; CDR3aa: CASRRTGVDNQPQHF
abundance: .; j_gene: TRBJ1-1; v_gene: TRBV6-1; CDR3aa: CASSEGRVNTEAFF
abundance: .; j_gene: TRBJ2-7; v_gene: TRBV6-1; CDR3aa: CASSEQGQTYEQYF
abundance: once; j_gene: TRBJ1-2; v_gene: TRBV6-1; CDR3aa: CASSVLVQEVAGYTF
abundance: .; j_gene: TRBJ2-7; v_gene: TRBV5-6; CDR3aa: CASSTWRPGGSPEQYF
abundance: .; j_gene: TRBJ1-6; v_gene: TRBV7-2; CDR3aa: CASKPGQGNSPLHF
abundance: .; j_gene: TRBJ1-3; v_gene: TRBV29-1; CDR3aa: CSVGTASGNTIYF
abundance: .; j_gene: TRBJ2-1; v_gene: TRBV15; CDR3aa: CATSRVEYEQFF
abundance: .; j_gene: TRBJ2-3; v_gene: TRBV21-1; CDR3aa: CASSNAGSTDTQYF
abundance: .; j_gene: TRBJ1-1; v_gene: TRBV5-6; CDR3aa: CASSLVWRYTEAFF
abundance: .; j_gene: TRBJ2-5; v_gene: TRBV27; CDR3aa: CASSLSLPGTQYF
abundance: .; j_gene: TRBJ2-7; v_gene: TRBV2; CDR3aa: CASSEAWPQYF
abundance: .; j_gene: TRBJ1-4; v_gene: TRBV5-1; CDR3aa: CASRAGVDPRREKLFF
abundance: .; j_gene: TRBJ2-3; v_gene: TRBV5-4; CDR3aa: CASSLRPITDTQYF
abundance: .; j_gene: TRBJ2-7; v_gene: TRBV5-1; CDR3aa: CASSLTASGGRRVHEQYF
abundance: .; j_gene: TRBJ2-7; v_gene: TRBV30; CDR3aa: CASTWGKTSGAYEQYF
abundance: .; j_gene: TRBJ2-7; v_gene: TRBV5-1; CDR3aa: CASSLGGATLYEQYF
abundance: .; j_gene: TRBJ2-7; v_gene: TRBV4-1; CDR3aa: CASSQDLSAYEQYF
abundance: once; j_gene: TRBJ1-2; v_gene: TRBV2; CDR3aa: CASRPSGGLGYGYTF
abundance: .; j_gene: TRBJ2-5; v_gene: TRBV14; CDR3aa: CASSQENRVPQYF
abundance: .; j_gene: TRBJ2-3; v_gene: TRBV7-2; CDR3aa: CASSPAGWATPYF
abundance: .; j_gene: TRBJ2-3; v_gene: TRBV6-4; CDR3aa: CASSDPPSTDTQYF
abundance: .; j_gene: TRBJ1-2; v_gene: TRBV10-3; CDR3aa: CAITEQGRGYTF
abundance: .; j_gene: TRBJ1-1; v_gene: TRBV10-3; CDR3aa: CASSYSGANTEAFF
abundance: .; j_gene: TRBJ1-6; v_gene: TRBV30; CDR3aa: CAFRSGSTYNSPLHF
abundance: .; j_gene: TRBJ2-6; v_gene: TRBV19; CDR3aa: CASSRQGSGANVLTF
abundance: .; j_gene: TRBJ1-5; v_gene: TRBV28; CDR3aa: CASSGPDRVHQPQHF
abundance: .; j_gene: TRBJ1-2; v_gene: TRBV6-5; CDR3aa: CASSTSQGRYGYTF
abundance: .; j_gene: TRBJ1-2; v_gene: TRBV27; CDR3aa: CASSLAGGIGYTF
abundance: .; j_gene: TRBJ2-3; v_gene: TRBV15; CDR3aa: CATSRVATGEADTQYF
abundance: .; j_gene: TRBJ2-7; v_gene: TRBV30; CDR3aa: CAWSLGVRSYEQYF
abundance: once; j_gene: TRBJ1-1; v_gene: TRBV28; CDR3aa: CASSSLGEGTANTEAFF
abundance: .; j_gene: TRBJ1-6; v_gene: TRBV4-1; CDR3aa: CASSQDPPNSPLHF
abundance: .; j_gene: TRBJ2-2; v_gene: TRBV5-1; CDR3aa: CASSWNPGQGTNTGELFF
abundance: .; j_gene: TRBJ2-3; v_gene: TRBV6-4; CDR3aa: CASSASRGGVTDTQYF